Detailed here is one T cell receptor (beta chain). The antigen it binds to is not known. Base qualities are missing; no much larger clone stands one base away. These data originate in a study of blood T cell repertoires in COVID-19 (dated by TCRdb to between 2020 and 2021). With regard to the full study: Samples from collaborators originated in the United States, Italy and Spain and spanned both the acute and convalescent phases of COVID-19. The material from the prospective study consisted of cDNA or gDNA derived from T cells, B-cell-depleted T cells, or PBMCs. Deeply sampled blood TCRbeta repertoires from subjects exposed to, actively infected with, or recovered from COVID-19 were included in the dataset. The repertoires were released in a freely available public database meant as a resource for research on the immune response to SARS-CoV-2. Samples came from the ongoing ImmuneRACE study (first 160 participants) plus 1,254 subjects from 6 global collaborators. Nearly every sample came with metadata listing a de-identified subject ID, COVID-19 status, age in years and sex. HLA class I and class II types, where available, came from metadata supplied by the sample provider rather than from assay-based typing. Paper-wide results and their limitations: The amount of clinical and demographic metadata varied by source and participant and was provided uncurated.

Each collaborating institution followed its own protocols to collect whole blood in K2EDTA tubes. For TCRbeta analysis, collaborator samples were shipped as frozen whole blood, as isolated PBMCs, or as DNA extracted from either sample type. TCRbeta CDR3 regions were amplified from genomic DNA by means of the immunoSEQ Assay, a bias-controlled multiplex PCR. The study's processing was this. The number of nucleated cells in each sample was estimated from the amplification of reference gene primers within the assay. To quantify the absolute abundance of each unique TCRbeta CDR3 rearrangement, sequence reads were collapsed and filtered. For each sample, productive Simpson clonality was calculated as the square root of Simpson's diversity index over productive rearrangements. The table comes from immuneACCESS by way of TCRdb, which keeps in-frame sequences with V and J called. Part of the clones is missing from these tables; in studies checked, under half for an unresolved V gene and the rest for unknown reasons. Clone size and V and J calls were adopted from that table, with D and trimming inferred from the DNA. This sample lists around 190,000 clones; just under 80% were detected once. The ten top clones hold about 7% of the sample.

The cysteine opens and the phenylalanine closes a CDR3 of 15 amino acids. Only the CDR3 part of the read is kept: 45 bases, read in frame from the first base. Per the germline V gene (reference sequence), LNHDA is the CDR1 and SQIVND is the CDR2. Clipping removes 9 bases from V and 0 bases from J, with 8 as the unmatched junction base count. This sequence was found in an older man with active or convalescent COVID-19. The V and J segments used are TRBV19 and TRBJ1-3; the junction holds 7 bases that match TRBD1. The sequenced sample was peripheral blood. This receptor has the CDR3 CASRQGFSSGNTIYF. In nucleotide form, the sequence is TGTGCCAGCAGACAGGGCTTTAGCTCTGGAAACACCATATATTTT.